This is a list of T cell receptor beta chains from one sample in a study of blood T cell repertoires in COVID-19. Profiled with immunoSEQ multiplex PCR; TCRdb holds only in-frame clones, not every one. The sample includes more than 80,000 clones, over 60% of them seen just once. Specimen: peripheral blood. The source is a man older than 75 with COVID-19, enrolled during active disease. Both conserved end residues are trimmed from each CDR3.

length	V	J	CDR3
14	TRBV10-3	TRBJ2-1	AIRLGETSGRAPQF
8	TRBV5-8	TRBJ2-7	ASSGLEQY
14	TRBV9	TRBJ1-6	ASSVFAGTDISPLH
14	TRBV9	TRBJ2-1	ASSVGQGASYNEQF
19	TRBV2	TRBJ1-5	ASSDNQRQYDRYGLGEPQH
9	TRBV6-2/TRBV6-3	TRBJ2-7	ASSSRTGQY
10	TRBV18	TRBJ2-3	ASSPSTDTQY
14	TRBV7-8	TRBJ2-2	ASSPWTSGIAGELF
9	TRBV30	TRBJ1-1	AWSAGGTAF
13	TRBV5-1	TRBJ2-1	ASSSTSGSFNEQF
9	TRBV5-6	TRBJ1-2	ASRRDYGYT
12	TRBV2	TRBJ1-1	ASSEAVGRPEAF
14	TRBV7-6	TRBJ2-2	ASSLFSGGTTGELF
12	TRBV28	TRBJ1-5	ASSLQGFNQPQH
15	TRBV14	TRBJ2-5	ASSRRLAGAGQETQY
15	TRBV5-1	TRBJ2-3	ASSLTSGRASTDTQY
17	TRBV5-1	TRBJ2-7	ASSLAPPGAASPSYEQY
12	TRBV6-5	TRBJ2-7	ASSPADSKYEQY
11	TRBV7-3	TRBJ1-2	ASSRNRGDGYT
13	TRBV5-4	TRBJ1-4	ASSEGQGVYEKLF
14	TRBV5-1	TRBJ2-1	ASSLSGSGRGNEQF
11	TRBV24-1	TRBJ1-2	ATSDFTGYGYT